This is a list of T cell receptor beta chains from one sample in a study of T cell responses to AZD1222 COVID-19 vaccine. TCRdb's table, derived via immunoSEQ multiplex PCR, lists solely in-frame clones and lacks some. The repertoire holds some 120,000 clones, about 88% seen once, with about 4.7% in the top ten. This specimen consisted of peripheral blood, obtained on day 0 of AZD1222 vaccination. The receptor set was obtained from an adult in good health. CDR3s include the opening cysteine and the closing phenylalanine or tryptophan. A D gene is named only where the DNA matches it firmly.

j_call: TRBJ1-3
d_call: TRBD1
cdr3_length: 16
v_call: TRBV9
cdr3_aa: CASSPRTGVDGNTIYF
cdr3_nt: TGTGCCAGCAGCCCGCGAACAGGGGTGGACGGAAACACCATATATTTT

j_call: TRBJ1-6
d_call: .
cdr3_length: 14
v_call: TRBV11-2
cdr3_aa: CAGSLVGGNSPLHF
cdr3_nt: TGTGCCGGCAGCTTAGTTGGAGGGAATTCACCCCTCCACTTT

j_call: TRBJ2-7
d_call: .
cdr3_length: 14
v_call: TRBV11-2
cdr3_aa: CASSPAGSSYEQYF
cdr3_nt: TGTGCCAGCAGCCCCGCCGGCAGCTCCTACGAGCAGTACTTC

j_call: TRBJ2-7
d_call: .
cdr3_length: 13
v_call: TRBV29-1
cdr3_aa: CSVSRGQAYEQYF
cdr3_nt: TGCAGCGTTTCCCGGGGCCAAGCCTACGAGCAGTACTTC

j_call: TRBJ1-2
d_call: TRBD1
cdr3_length: 14
v_call: TRBV6-5
cdr3_aa: CASSRPGQTYGYTF
cdr3_nt: TGTGCCAGCAGCCGCCCGGGACAGACCTATGGCTACACCTTC

j_call: TRBJ1-1
d_call: TRBD1
cdr3_length: 11
v_call: TRBV20-1
cdr3_aa: CSARVDRDAFF
cdr3_nt: TGCAGTGCTAGAGTTGACAGGGACGCTTTCTTT

j_call: TRBJ2-5
d_call: .
cdr3_length: 16
v_call: TRBV5-6
cdr3_aa: CASSLPQTDPQETQYF
cdr3_nt: TGTGCCAGCAGCTTGCCTCAAACCGACCCTCAAGAGACCCAGTACTTC

j_call: TRBJ1-4
d_call: .
cdr3_length: 14
v_call: TRBV5-4
cdr3_aa: CASSLTGSNEKLFF
cdr3_nt: TGTGCCAGCAGCTTGACAGGGTCTAATGAAAAACTGTTTTTT

j_call: TRBJ1-4
d_call: .
cdr3_length: 16
v_call: TRBV5-5
cdr3_aa: CASSPDSGTYNEKLFF
cdr3_nt: TGTGCCAGCAGCCCCGACTCCGGGACCTATAATGAAAAACTGTTTTTT

j_call: TRBJ1-4
d_call: TRBD1
cdr3_length: 14
v_call: TRBV5-1
cdr3_aa: CASSFLGQNEKLFF
cdr3_nt: TGCGCCAGCAGCTTCCTGGGACAGAATGAAAAACTGTTTTTT

j_call: TRBJ2-5
d_call: .
cdr3_length: 13
v_call: TRBV3-1/TRBV3-2
cdr3_aa: CASTGPYQETQYF
cdr3_nt: TGTGCCAGCACCGGCCCGTACCAAGAGACCCAGTACTTC